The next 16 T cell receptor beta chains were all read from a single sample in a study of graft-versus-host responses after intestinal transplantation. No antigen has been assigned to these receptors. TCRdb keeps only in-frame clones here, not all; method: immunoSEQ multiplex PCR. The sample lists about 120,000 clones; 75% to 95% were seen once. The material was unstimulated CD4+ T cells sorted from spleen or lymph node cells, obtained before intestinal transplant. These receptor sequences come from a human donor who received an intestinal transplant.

The CDR3 spells CASGGNYGYTF. CDR3 coding DNA: TGTGCCAGCGGAGGTAACTATGGCTACACCTTC. The J gene is TRBJ1-2, the V gene TRBV19; no firm D call. CDR1 and CDR2 from the germline V gene are LNHDA and SQIVND (reference sequence). V was shortened by 9 bases and J by 1 base, with 6 bases between the two germline ends. The length of the CDR3 is 11 residues.

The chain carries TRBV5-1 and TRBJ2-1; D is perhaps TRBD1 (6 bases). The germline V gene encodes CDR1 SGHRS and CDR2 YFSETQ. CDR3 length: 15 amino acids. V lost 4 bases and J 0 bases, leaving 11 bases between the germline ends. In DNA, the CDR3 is TGCGCCAGCAGCCCGGACAGCAGCTCCTACAATGAGCAGTTCTTC. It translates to CASSPDSSSYNEQFF.

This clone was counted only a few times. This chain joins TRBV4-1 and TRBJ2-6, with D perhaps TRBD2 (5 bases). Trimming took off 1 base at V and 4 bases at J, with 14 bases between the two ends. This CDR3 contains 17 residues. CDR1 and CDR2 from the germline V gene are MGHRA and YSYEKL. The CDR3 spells CASSQGTPRGGANVLTF. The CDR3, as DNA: TGCGCCAGCAGCCAAGGGACCCCCCGAGGGGGGGCCAACGTCCTGACTTTC.

DNA for the CDR3: TGCGCCAGCAGCCATACTAGCGGGAGGGGCGATGAGCAGTTCTTC. Translated: CASSHTSGRGDEQFF. This chain connects TRBV5-1 to TRBJ2-1, with 13 nucleotides matching TRBD2. CDR1 and CDR2 (germline): SGHRS, YFSETQ. This CDR3 comprises 15 residues. Trimming took 4 bases from V and 8 from J; bases not matched to a gene: 6.

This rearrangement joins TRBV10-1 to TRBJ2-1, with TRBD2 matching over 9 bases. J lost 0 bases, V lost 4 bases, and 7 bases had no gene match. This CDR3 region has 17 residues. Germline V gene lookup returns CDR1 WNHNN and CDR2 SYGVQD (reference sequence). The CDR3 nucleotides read TGCGCCAGCAGTGTGCGGGGGGGATTAAGCTCCTACAATGAGCAGTTCTTC. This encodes CASSVRGGLSSYNEQFF.

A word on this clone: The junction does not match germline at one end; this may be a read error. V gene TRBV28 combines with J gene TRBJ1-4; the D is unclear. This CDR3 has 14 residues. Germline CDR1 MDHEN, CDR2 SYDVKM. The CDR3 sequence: CASSHFEAGETLFF. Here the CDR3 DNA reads TGTGCCAGCAGTCATTTTGAGGCTGGTGAAACACTGTTTTTT.

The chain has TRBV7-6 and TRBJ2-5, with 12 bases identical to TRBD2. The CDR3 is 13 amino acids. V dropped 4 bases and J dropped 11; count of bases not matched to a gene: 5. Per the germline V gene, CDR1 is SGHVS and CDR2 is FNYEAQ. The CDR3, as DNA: TGTGCCAGCAGCTCCGGACTAGCGGGATCTCAGTACTTC. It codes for CASSSGLAGSQYF.

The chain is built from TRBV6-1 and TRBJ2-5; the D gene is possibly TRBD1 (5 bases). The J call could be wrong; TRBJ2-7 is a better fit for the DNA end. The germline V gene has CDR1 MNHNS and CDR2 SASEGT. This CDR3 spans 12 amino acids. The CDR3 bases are TGTGCCAGCACTGGACAACCCTACGAGCAGTACTTC. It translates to CASTGQPYEQYF.

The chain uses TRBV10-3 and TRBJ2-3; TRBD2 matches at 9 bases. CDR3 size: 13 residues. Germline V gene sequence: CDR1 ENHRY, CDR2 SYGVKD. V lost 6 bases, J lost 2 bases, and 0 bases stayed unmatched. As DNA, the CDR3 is TGTGCCATCAGGGGACTAGCCACAGATACGCAGTATTTT. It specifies CAIRGLATDTQYF.

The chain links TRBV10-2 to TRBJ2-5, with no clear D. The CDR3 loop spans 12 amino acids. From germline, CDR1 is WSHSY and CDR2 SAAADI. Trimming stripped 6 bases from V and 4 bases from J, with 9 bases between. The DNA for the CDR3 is TGCGCCAGCAGCGGGTTAAGAGAGACCCAGTACTTC. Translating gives CASSGLRETQYF.

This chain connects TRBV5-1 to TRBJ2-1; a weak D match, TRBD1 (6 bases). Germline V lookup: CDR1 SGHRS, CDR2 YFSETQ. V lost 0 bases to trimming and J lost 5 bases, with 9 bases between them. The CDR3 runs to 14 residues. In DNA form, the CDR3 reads TGCGCCAGCAGCTTGGGGACAGTAAACAATGAGCAGTTCTTC. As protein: CASSLGTVNNEQFF. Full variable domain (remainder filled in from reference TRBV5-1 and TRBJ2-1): KAGVTQTPRYLIKTRGQQVTLSCSPISGHRSVSWYQQTPGQGLQFLFEYFSETQRNKGNFPGRFSGRQFSNSRSEMNVSTLELGDSALYLCASSLGTVNNEQFFGPGTRLTVL.

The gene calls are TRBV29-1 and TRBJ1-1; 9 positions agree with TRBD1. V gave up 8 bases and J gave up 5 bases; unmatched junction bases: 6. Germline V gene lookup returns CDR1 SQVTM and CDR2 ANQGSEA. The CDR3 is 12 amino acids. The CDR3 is CSIRTGVTEAFF. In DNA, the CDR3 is TGCAGCATTCGGACAGGGGTGACTGAAGCTTTCTTT.

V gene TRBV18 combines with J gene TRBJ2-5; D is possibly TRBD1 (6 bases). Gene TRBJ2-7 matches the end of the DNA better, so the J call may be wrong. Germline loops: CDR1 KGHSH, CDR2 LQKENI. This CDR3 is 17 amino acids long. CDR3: CASSQIQGSSSPYEQYF. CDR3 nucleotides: TGTGCCAGCTCGCAAATACAGGGATCTTCTAGTCCCTACGAGCAGTACTTC.

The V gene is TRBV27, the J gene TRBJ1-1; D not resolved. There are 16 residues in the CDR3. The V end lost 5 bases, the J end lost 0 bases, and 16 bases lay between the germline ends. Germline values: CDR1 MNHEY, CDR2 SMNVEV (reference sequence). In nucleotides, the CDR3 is TGTGCCAGCAGTAGAGGACTGGCCCCCGTGAACACTGAAGCTTTCTTT. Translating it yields CASSRGLAPVNTEAFF.

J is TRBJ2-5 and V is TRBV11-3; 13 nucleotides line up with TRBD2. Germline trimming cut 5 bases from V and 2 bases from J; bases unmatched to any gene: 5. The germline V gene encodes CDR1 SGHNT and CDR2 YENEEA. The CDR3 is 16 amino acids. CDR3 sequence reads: CASSRGTSGEQETQYF. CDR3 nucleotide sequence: TGTGCCAGCAGCCGCGGGACTAGCGGGGAACAAGAGACCCAGTACTTC.

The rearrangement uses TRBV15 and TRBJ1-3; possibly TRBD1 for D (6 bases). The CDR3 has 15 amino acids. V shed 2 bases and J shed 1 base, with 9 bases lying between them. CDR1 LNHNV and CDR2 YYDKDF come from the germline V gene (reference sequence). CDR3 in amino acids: CATSRRTGSGNTIYF. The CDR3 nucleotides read TGTGCCACCAGCAGAAGAACAGGGTCTGGAAACACCATATATTTT.